A selection of T cell receptor beta chains follows, all from one sample in a study of regulatory T cells in long-lasting Graves disease. TCRdb reprocessed the multiplex PCR reads via MiXCR and lists one record per CDR3 protein. This table holds over 450,000 distinct CDR3 sequences, around 11% found once. These same records also appear under a second study, on T cells in Graves' hyperthyroidism and ophthalmopathy.

Material: peripheral blood mononuclear cells (PBMCs), obtained at new diagnosis, from a patient treated with antithyroid drugs. The receptors shown here come from a woman in her 30s with Graves disease. CDR3s leave out the opening cysteine and the closing phenylalanine or tryptophan. The order of the fields is J gene, D gene, V gene, CDR3 protein. D genes are given only for firm matches.

>TRBJ2-7|-|TRBV27
ASSFRQTGYEQY
>TRBJ2-4|-|TRBV12-3/TRBV12-4
ASSTTGTELNIQY
>TRBJ2-1|-|TRBV20-1
SAWGPSGTLQNPNEQF
>TRBJ2-7|-|TRBV11-2
ASSRGLNKNYEQY
>TRBJ1-3|-|TRBV18
ASSLTQQDTIY
>TRBJ2-5|-|TRBV10-3
AISESSVFSVETQY
>TRBJ1-1|-|TRBV24-1
ATSDNTENTEAF
>TRBJ2-3|TRBD2|TRBV2
ARMSGSTY
>TRBJ1-4|-|TRBV4-1
ASSQGAGQNRKLF
>TRBJ1-1|-|TRBV27
ASILNRGLDTEAF
>TRBJ1-2|-|TRBV19
ASSITGGSLGYT
>TRBJ2-1|TRBD2|TRBV25-1
ASSASGRILAEQF
>TRBJ1-2|-|TRBV27
ASRMTTKYGYT
>TRBJ2-1|TRBD2|TRBV24-1
ATSDATIAGGPRNEQF
>TRBJ2-1|-|TRBV5-4
ASSLAALTRGSGDEQF
>TRBJ2-1|-|TRBV28
ASTPRGVPLFNEQF
>TRBJ2-3|-|TRBV6-2/TRBV6-3
ASRTLAGTDTQY